This T cell receptor beta chain was identified during a study of T cell repertoires in cytomegalovirus infection. Study information: Public TCR beta signatures indicated both CMV infection and matching HLA type. Study-wide results and limits: The ex vivo response was dominated by HLA-C-restricted CMV-specific TCR beta clonotypes.

CDR3 length: 16 amino acids. V was cut by 4 bases and J by 0 bases, with 15 bases left in between. Germline CDR1 reads MNHEY; CDR2 reads SMNVEV (reference sequence). Concerning this clonotype itself: The antigen remains undetermined.

TCRdb itself ran the reads through MiXCR, one entry per CDR3 protein. The sample has about 740,000 distinct CDR3 sequences; approximately 34% are singletons. Sequencing input: PBMCs. The origin of this receptor is a human donor in good health (CMV status not recorded). Some clones in this sample may be carry-over from other donors' samples. This chain links TRBV27 with TRBJ1-2; D gene uncertain. The CDR3 sequence: CASSSVGRKTNYGYTF. The CDR3 DNA reads TGTGCCAGCAGTTCCGTGGGGAGAAAGACTAACTATGGCTACACCTTC.